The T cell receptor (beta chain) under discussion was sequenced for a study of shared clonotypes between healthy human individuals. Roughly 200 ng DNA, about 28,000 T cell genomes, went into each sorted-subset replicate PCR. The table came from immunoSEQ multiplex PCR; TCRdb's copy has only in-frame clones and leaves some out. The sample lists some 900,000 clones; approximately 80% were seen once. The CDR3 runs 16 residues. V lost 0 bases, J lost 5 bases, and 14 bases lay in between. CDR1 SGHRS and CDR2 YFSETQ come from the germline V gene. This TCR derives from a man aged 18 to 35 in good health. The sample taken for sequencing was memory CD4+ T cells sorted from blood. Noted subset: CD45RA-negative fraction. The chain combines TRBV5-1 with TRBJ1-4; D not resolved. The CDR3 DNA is TGCGCCAGCAGCTTGGGGTTGCAAAGCTACAATGAAAAACTGTTTTTT. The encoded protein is CASSLGLQSYNEKLFF.